This entry is about one TCR beta chain. This entry belongs to a study of blood T cell repertoires in COVID-19. Study at large: COVID-19 samples, acute and convalescent, were from the United States, Italy and Spain. The analysed material was cDNA or gDNA that came from T cells, B-cell-depleted T cells, or PBMCs.

From germline, CDR1 is MDHEN and CDR2 SYDVKM. This CDR3 is 12 amino acids long. V dropped 7 bases and J dropped 3 bases, with 9 bases sitting between them. Authors' analysis steps: Amplification of reference gene primers was used by the study to estimate nucleated cell counts. The protocol was immunoSEQ multiplex PCR, while the TCRdb copy is restricted to in-frame clones and leaves out a portion. The V and J calls and the clone size are those of that table, but D and trimming were determined from the DNA. Here the sample spans around 200,000 clones, 70% to 90% being singletons. The chain combines TRBV28 with TRBJ1-1; D remains ambiguous. The receptor's source is a human donor with active or convalescent COVID-19. The donor label of this sample is uncertain. The sequencing input was peripheral blood. The CDR3 protein is CASKLVDTEAFF. Written as DNA, the CDR3 is TGTGCCAGCAAGCTCGTTGACACTGAAGCTTTCTTT.